This TCR beta chain was profiled in a study of blood T cell repertoires in COVID-19. Turning to the study itself: Samples taken during acute and convalescent COVID-19 were collected in the United States, Italy and Spain. Sources were T cells, B-cell-depleted T cells, or PBMCs; the material itself was cDNA or gDNA.

Assignments of participants to cohorts depended upon their own reported clinical history. The repertoire was sequenced with immunoSEQ multiplex PCR; TCRdb's copy has only in-frame clones and lacks some. Counted here are 290,000 or so clones, around 86% occurring once; the ten biggest clones make up approximately 2.6%. The ends were cut back, 3 bases at V and 4 bases at J, with 13 bases in the middle. Germline V gene data show CDR1 as DFQATT and CDR2 as SNEGSKA (reference sequence). The CDR3 extends over 13 amino acids. The sequencing sample was made of PBMCs or T cells enriched from blood (not recorded which). This receptor was taken from a woman younger than 35 who had recovered from COVID-19. The chain links TRBV20-1 to TRBJ2-7; possibly TRBD2 for D (6 bases). CDR3 DNA sequence: TGCAGTGCTAGTAGCGCGGGGAGATACGAGCAGTACTTC. Its protein product is CSASSAGRYEQYF.